A selection of T cell receptor beta chains follows, all from one sample in a study of T cell changes during pregnancy in multiple sclerosis. Assay: immunoSEQ multiplex PCR; the TCRdb copy retains only in-frame clones and omits some. The sample comprises about 59,000 clones, about 91% of which are singletons, and 0.65% to 1% rests with the top ten. The source material was peripheral blood, sampled before pregnancy. These receptors came from a female donor with multiple sclerosis, enrolled in a pregnancy study. Both conserved end residues are trimmed from each CDR3. Fields, in order: V gene, J gene, CDR3 protein.

V gene: TRBV11-3; J gene: TRBJ1-1; CDR3 protein: ASSLGSSGRQAF
V gene: TRBV30; J gene: TRBJ1-1; CDR3 protein: AWSNSKEAF
V gene: TRBV27; J gene: TRBJ1-1; CDR3 protein: ASSFQGARNTEAF
V gene: TRBV7-9; J gene: TRBJ1-3; CDR3 protein: ASSFGTPYSGNTIY
V gene: TRBV27; J gene: TRBJ2-5; CDR3 protein: ASSLKARSGGGPETQY
V gene: TRBV7-2; J gene: TRBJ2-7; CDR3 protein: ASSPRRRGSYEQY
V gene: TRBV10-2; J gene: TRBJ1-2; CDR3 protein: ASPGDDYT
V gene: TRBV18; J gene: TRBJ2-3; CDR3 protein: ASSLYRVSTDTQY
V gene: TRBV7-6; J gene: TRBJ2-3; CDR3 protein: ASSLGARIVTDTQY
V gene: TRBV2; J gene: TRBJ1-2; CDR3 protein: ASKPGQGDRYGYT
V gene: TRBV5-5; J gene: TRBJ2-5; CDR3 protein: ASTRAGQGGETQY
V gene: TRBV6-5; J gene: TRBJ1-2; CDR3 protein: ATLEVRAQHYGYT
V gene: TRBV10-3; J gene: TRBJ1-2; CDR3 protein: AISFGDYGYT
V gene: TRBV15; J gene: TRBJ2-5; CDR3 protein: AILASGGTQY
V gene: TRBV7-3; J gene: TRBJ2-5; CDR3 protein: ASSSLAGGPGTQY
V gene: TRBV5-6; J gene: TRBJ1-3; CDR3 protein: ASNLQGLTSGNTIY
V gene: TRBV4-1; J gene: TRBJ1-5; CDR3 protein: ASSQGLLNQPQH
V gene: TRBV7-3; J gene: TRBJ2-1; CDR3 protein: ASSQRLAGGLGEQF
V gene: TRBV7-2; J gene: TRBJ1-2; CDR3 protein: ASSLGDRDGYT
V gene: TRBV5-6; J gene: TRBJ2-7; CDR3 protein: ASSLFKQALWEQY
V gene: TRBV18; J gene: TRBJ1-6; CDR3 protein: ASSPLSRQGHNSPLH
V gene: TRBV7-2; J gene: TRBJ2-7; CDR3 protein: ASSPRPHEQY
V gene: TRBV30; J gene: TRBJ2-1; CDR3 protein: AWSVGGASYNEQF
V gene: TRBV19; J gene: TRBJ2-7; CDR3 protein: ASSTSAGELYEQY